This T cell receptor (beta chain) was retrieved from a study of CD4 T cell repertoires in COVID-19. This table comes from immunoSEQ multiplex PCR, and its TCRdb copy is limited to in-frame clones, with some not included. Of tens of thousands of clones in the sample, about four fifths were seen once. These patients had recovered from COVID-19 ranging mild to severe. The sequence derives from a human donor who had COVID-19. Sequencing used CD4+ T cells from peripheral blood, obtained after recovery from COVID-19.

CDR3 loop: CASSHWTSGNTIYF. DNA for the CDR3: TGTGCCAGCAGCCACTGGACCTCTGGAAACACCATATATTTT. V gene TRBV3-1 (or the pseudogene TRBV3-2) combines with J gene TRBJ1-3, with D unresolved. The V and J ends lost 3 bases and 0 bases respectively, with 6 bases between them. In germline, CDR1 is LGHDT, CDR2 YNNKEL (reference sequence). The CDR3 has 14 amino acids.